This T cell receptor (beta chain) was captured in a study of persistence of HIV-infected CD4 T cells (dated by TCRdb to the early 2020s). At the level of the whole study: The median time the participants had spent on suppressive ART was over 7 years. Peripheral blood samples of up to about 180 mL were obtained at multiple time points, with the exception of a couple of participants, for whom leukapheresis was performed at a single time point. CMV- and HIV-1 Gag-responding CD4+ T cells were isolated from ART-treated individuals so that antigen-driven clonal expansion of HIV-1-infected cells could be examined. Proviral sequencing was used to assess clonality among infected cells, whereas TCRbeta sequencing gauged the clonality of all cells within each sorted population. The TCR cluster analysis across participants included 8 or 9 participants for CMV and more than five participants for Gag. General conclusions and limits of the study: TCR oligoclonality correlated with proviral oligoclonality within the same sorted populations. Antigen-responding cells were enriched for degenerate expanded CDR3beta sequences, which suggests convergent selection of CD4+ responses to CMV and Gag. The study involved few individuals and tested only a limited range of antigens. Because the TCR analyses were done in bulk, restricting them to just the rare CMV-responding cells that actually carried HIV-1 proviruses was not possible. TCRbeta richness in CMV- and Gag-responding cells was significantly lower than in anti-CD3/anti-CD28-responding cells; CMV-responding cells had higher oligoclonality than CD3/CD28-stimulated and Gag-responding cells.

With regard to this clone: Its antigen target is currently unknown. The input lacks base qualities; no much larger clone sits a single base away.

The immunoSEQ hsTCRB assay version 4, run in survey mode, was used to sequence TCRbeta repertoires from genomic DNA. Genomic DNA was diluted to 8.5 to 10 ng/uL, and up to roughly 1 ug per sample was used for TCRbeta sequencing. Processing in the source paper ran as follows. Analysis of the TCRbeta data was done in ImmunoSeq Analyzer 3.0, and diversity was computed on productive nucleotide rearrangements. The improved Chao index was used to estimate lower-bound TCR diversity, and the Gini coefficient was used to estimate clonality using the Immunarch R package. Different nucleotide rearrangements encoding the same CDR3beta amino acid sequence were treated as distinct clonotypes. Differential abundance analysis found TCRbeta sequences that were significantly enriched in antigen-responding cells compared with anti-CD3/anti-CD28-activated cells. GLIPH2 grouped TCRs by predicted peptide-MHC specificity, both within each participant and across combined participant data sets. TCRdb retrieved this table from immuneACCESS and kept in-frame rearrangements only. Not all clones are present; in checked studies, unresolved V genes account for under half, and no reason is known for the remainder. That table supplies the V and J calls and clone size; D and trimming were determined from the DNA. Across this sample there are 13,000 or so clones, with 66% seen only once. Less than 9% of the sample belongs to the ten largest clones.

The sample's treatment or condition label is to be understood as: suppressive antiretroviral therapy. A pool of overlapping 15-mer peptides from HIV-1 Gag, at 1 ug per peptide per mL, was used to stimulate the cells. Responding CD4+ T cells were sorted by upregulation of both CD40 ligand and CD69. Participants were HIV-1-infected adults who started suppressive ART during chronic infection. Plasma HIV-1 RNA had been undetectable (below 50 copies/mL) in participants for at least 4 years. To be included, a participant needed positive CMV serology and a CD4+ T cell count above 400 cells/uL. Before stimulation, PBMCs were isolated using density centrifugation and then depleted of CD8+ T cells. For 18 hours, CD8-depleted PBMCs were stimulated with anti-CD28/CD49d costimulation, a CD40-blocking antibody, and enfuvirtide, which was added to prevent new infections. Cell sorting was done on a Beckman Coulter MoFlo Legacy or XDP sorter, and dead cells were excluded with propidium iodide. Genomic DNA was extracted with the QIAamp DNA Mini Kit for samples above one million cells, otherwise with the Quick-DNA Microprep Kit.

The CDR3 sequence holds 13 residues, the cysteine and phenylalanine included. Left in the record is the CDR3 DNA by itself, 39 bases read in frame from the first base. The germline V gene (reference sequence) yields GTSNPN for CDR1 and SVGIG for CDR2. Relative to germline, V is 1 base shorter and J is 3 bases shorter, with 9 bases between their ends. Rearrangement joined TRBV30 to TRBJ1-2, with TRBD1 perhaps the D gene, on 6 matching bases. The receptor comes from an adult man with HIV who was CMV-seropositive. Sequencing was performed on CD4+ T cells sorted from PBMCs after roughly 19-hour stimulation, taken from a patient who received antiretroviral therapy. The sample's cell subset or site label, in plain terms: CD40L+CD69+ CD4 T cells responding to HIV-1 Gag peptides. CDR3 reads: CAWSGGPHYGYTF. The nucleotide sequence is given as TGTGCCTGGAGTGGGGGGCCGCACTATGGCTACACCTTC.